These T cell receptor beta chains were read from a single sample in a study. TCRdb recomputed calls from the 5' RACE reads with MiXCR, one row per CDR3 protein. The table includes 35,000 to 50,000 distinct CDR3 sequences, roughly 27% detected once. Sequencing used memory CD4+ T cells sorted from a lymph node. The origin of the receptors is a female donor with breast cancer. Each CDR3 is given with its conserved first and last residue. The order of the fields is clone size, D gene, J gene, V gene, CDR3 protein, CDR3 DNA. A D gene is named only where the DNA matches it firmly. Part of the rows lack a size; the others show once, few, many or a class for expanded clones.

clone_size: few
d_call: TRBD2
j_call: TRBJ2-7
v_call: TRBV20-1
cdr3_aa: CSARGPSGGESQQYF
cdr3_nt: TGCAGTGCTAGAGGCCCTAGCGGGGGGGAATCCCAGCAGTACTTC

clone_size: -
d_call: -
j_call: TRBJ2-2
v_call: TRBV6-1
cdr3_aa: CASSESRPGTGTGELFF
cdr3_nt: TGTGCCAGCAGTGAATCACGACCCGGGACGGGCACCGGGGAGCTGTTTTTT

clone_size: -
d_call: -
j_call: TRBJ2-2
v_call: TRBV3-1
cdr3_aa: CASSSGLDTGELFF
cdr3_nt: TGTGCCAGCAGCTCAGGGTTGGACACCGGGGAGCTGTTTTTT

clone_size: few
d_call: TRBD2
j_call: TRBJ2-2
v_call: TRBV24-1
cdr3_aa: CATNRGGTGELFF
cdr3_nt: TGTGCCACCAATAGGGGAGGGACCGGGGAGCTGTTTTTT

clone_size: few
d_call: -
j_call: TRBJ1-2
v_call: TRBV20-1
cdr3_aa: CSAPILRMNYGYTF
cdr3_nt: TGCAGTGCTCCGATTTTGCGGATGAACTATGGCTACACCTTC

clone_size: few
d_call: -
j_call: TRBJ1-3
v_call: TRBV7-9
cdr3_aa: CASSLDLAGNTIYF
cdr3_nt: TGTGCCAGCAGCTTAGACCTGGCGGGAAACACCATATATTTT

clone_size: -
d_call: TRBD1
j_call: TRBJ1-5
v_call: TRBV2
cdr3_aa: CASRGTGYGQPQHF
cdr3_nt: TGTGCCAGCAGAGGGACAGGGTATGGACAGCCCCAGCATTTT

clone_size: -
d_call: -
j_call: TRBJ2-2
v_call: TRBV27
cdr3_aa: CASSFRGTNTGELFF
cdr3_nt: TGTGCCAGCAGTTTCAGGGGAACGAACACCGGGGAGCTGTTTTTT

clone_size: -
d_call: -
j_call: TRBJ2-2
v_call: TRBV5-1
cdr3_aa: CASSESSGNTGELFF
cdr3_nt: TGCGCCAGCAGTGAAAGTAGCGGGAACACCGGGGAGCTGTTTTTT

clone_size: few
d_call: -
j_call: TRBJ2-7
v_call: TRBV11-2
cdr3_aa: CASSLMSRRQGAYEQYF
cdr3_nt: TGTGCCAGCAGCTTAATGTCTCGAAGACAAGGGGCCTACGAGCAGTACTTC

clone_size: -
d_call: TRBD2
j_call: TRBJ2-1
v_call: TRBV10-3
cdr3_aa: CAIRLGSGTNNQQFF
cdr3_nt: TGTGCCATCAGATTGGGTAGCGGGACGAACAATCAGCAGTTCTTC

clone_size: few
d_call: -
j_call: TRBJ2-6
v_call: TRBV3-1
cdr3_aa: CASSQEGVIGSGANVLTF
cdr3_nt: TGTGCCAGCAGCCAAGAGGGGGTTATAGGCTCTGGGGCCAACGTCCTGACTTTC

clone_size: few
d_call: TRBD1
j_call: TRBJ1-2
v_call: TRBV24-1
cdr3_aa: CATSEGTGDGYTF
cdr3_nt: TGTGCCACCAGTGAAGGGACAGGGGATGGCTACACCTTC

clone_size: -
d_call: -
j_call: TRBJ2-1
v_call: TRBV24-1
cdr3_aa: CATSDGGSYNEQSF
cdr3_nt: TGTGCCACCAGTGATGGTGGGTCCTACAATGAGCAGTCCTTC

clone_size: -
d_call: TRBD2
j_call: TRBJ2-3
v_call: TRBV7-9
cdr3_aa: CASSPTSSGSTDTQYF
cdr3_nt: TGTGCCAGCAGCCCCACGTCTAGCGGGAGTACAGATACGCAGTATTTT

clone_size: -
d_call: -
j_call: TRBJ2-7
v_call: TRBV6-5
cdr3_aa: CASSYRRAPYEQYF
cdr3_nt: TGTGCCAGCAGTTACAGGAGAGCGCCTTACGAGCAGTACTTC

clone_size: -
d_call: -
j_call: TRBJ1-5
v_call: TRBV6-1
cdr3_aa: CASTSGTNQPQHF
cdr3_nt: TGTGCCAGCACCTCCGGCACCAATCAGCCCCAGCATTTT

clone_size: few
d_call: TRBD1
j_call: TRBJ2-7
v_call: TRBV4-3
cdr3_aa: CASSQYRGTYEQYF
cdr3_nt: TGCGCCAGCAGCCAGTACAGGGGGACCTACGAGCAGTACTTC

clone_size: -
d_call: TRBD1
j_call: TRBJ2-3
v_call: TRBV5-5
cdr3_aa: CASSTGQGEADTQYF
cdr3_nt: TGTGCCAGCAGCACTGGACAGGGGGAAGCAGATACGCAGTATTTT

clone_size: -
d_call: -
j_call: TRBJ2-7
v_call: TRBV12-3/TRBV12-4
cdr3_aa: CASSTTGIEQYF
cdr3_nt: TGTGCCAGCAGCACCACAGGGATCGAGCAGTACTTC

clone_size: -
d_call: TRBD2
j_call: TRBJ2-5
v_call: TRBV19
cdr3_aa: CASSIGVSGPQETQYF
cdr3_nt: TGTGCCAGTAGTATAGGTGTTAGCGGGCCACAAGAGACCCAGTACTTC

clone_size: few
d_call: -
j_call: TRBJ2-2
v_call: TRBV5-1
cdr3_aa: CASSLGYTGELFF
cdr3_nt: TGCGCCAGCAGCTTGGGTTACACCGGGGAGCTGTTTTTT

clone_size: many
d_call: TRBD1
j_call: TRBJ1-5
v_call: TRBV20-1
cdr3_aa: CSARVRGPNQPQHF
cdr3_nt: TGCAGTGCTAGAGTGAGGGGGCCTAATCAGCCCCAGCATTTT

clone_size: few
d_call: -
j_call: TRBJ2-7
v_call: TRBV18
cdr3_aa: CASSPDIYEQYF
cdr3_nt: TGTGCCAGCTCACCGGACATCTACGAGCAGTACTTC

clone_size: few
d_call: TRBD1
j_call: TRBJ2-7
v_call: TRBV7-9
cdr3_aa: CASSGPDRIYEQYF
cdr3_nt: TGTGCCAGCAGCGGTCCGGACAGGATTTACGAGCAGTACTTC

clone_size: many
d_call: -
j_call: TRBJ2-3
v_call: TRBV6-5
cdr3_aa: CASSYRGGDTQYF
cdr3_nt: TGTGCCAGCAGTTACAGGGGGGGAGATACGCAGTATTTT

clone_size: -
d_call: -
j_call: TRBJ2-7
v_call: TRBV6-2/TRBV6-3
cdr3_aa: CASSTSVNRGLSEQYF
cdr3_nt: -

clone_size: -
d_call: -
j_call: TRBJ2-5
v_call: TRBV2
cdr3_aa: CASTGGPSGSSF
cdr3_nt: TGTGCCAGCACCGGAGGGCCATCCGGATCGAGCTTC

clone_size: few
d_call: -
j_call: TRBJ2-5
v_call: TRBV20-1
cdr3_aa: CSAAPRETQYF
cdr3_nt: TGCAGTGCTGCCCCCAGGGAGACCCAGTACTTC

clone_size: few
d_call: -
j_call: TRBJ2-1
v_call: TRBV10-3
cdr3_aa: CAISGGQNEQFF
cdr3_nt: TGTGCCATCAGTGGTGGCCAGAATGAGCAGTTCTTC